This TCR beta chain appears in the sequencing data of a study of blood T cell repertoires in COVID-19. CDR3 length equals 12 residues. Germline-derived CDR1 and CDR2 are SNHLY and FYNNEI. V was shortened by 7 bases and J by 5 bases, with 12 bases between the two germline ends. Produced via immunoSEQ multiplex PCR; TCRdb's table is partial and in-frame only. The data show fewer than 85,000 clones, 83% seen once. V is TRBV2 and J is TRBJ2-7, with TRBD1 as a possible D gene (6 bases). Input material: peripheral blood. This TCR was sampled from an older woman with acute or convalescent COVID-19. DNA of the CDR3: TGTGCCAGCACCGAACAGGGACACGAGCAGTACTTC. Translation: CASTEQGHEQYF.